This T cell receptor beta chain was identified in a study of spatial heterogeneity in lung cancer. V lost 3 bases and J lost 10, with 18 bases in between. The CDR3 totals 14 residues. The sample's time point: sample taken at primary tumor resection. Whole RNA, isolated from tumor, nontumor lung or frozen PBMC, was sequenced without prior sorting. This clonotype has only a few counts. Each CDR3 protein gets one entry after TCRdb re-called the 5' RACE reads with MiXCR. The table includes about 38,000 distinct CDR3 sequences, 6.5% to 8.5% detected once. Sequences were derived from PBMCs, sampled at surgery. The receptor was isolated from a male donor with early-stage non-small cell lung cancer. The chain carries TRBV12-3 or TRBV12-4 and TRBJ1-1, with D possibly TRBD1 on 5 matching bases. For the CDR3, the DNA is TGTGCCAGCAGTTTGTCCGGCTTACAGGTAGCAGCTTTCTTT. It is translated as CASSLSGLQVAAFF.